This is a list of T cell receptor beta chains from one sample in a study of T cells expressing NK-cell markers. From its re-call of the 5' RACE reads, TCRdb lists each CDR3 protein once, without DNA. The sample yields about 300,000 distinct CDR3 sequences, of which the top ten take up roughly 4.2%. The material sequenced was blood T cells: a sorted CD56 or NKG2C T cell subset, CD4+ or CD8+ T cells, or bulk PBMC T cells (not recorded which). The receptors stem from a woman between 18 and 69 years old in good health. Each CDR3 is given with its conserved first and last residue.

TRBV20-1	TRBJ1-1	14	CSAPEGQMNTDAFF
TRBV12-3/TRBV12-4	TRBJ1-1	13	CASSPRVDTEAFF
TRBV20-1	TRBJ2-2	13	CSAEGQAPGELFF
TRBV20-1	TRBJ2-3	15	CSARDWGRITDTQYF
TRBV20-1	TRBJ2-7	17	CSASVASGRALVREQYF
TRBV7-3	TRBJ2-2	14	CASSSWGGAGELFF
TRBV20-1	TRBJ1-1	13	CSAMGQFKTEAFF
TRBV12-3/TRBV12-4	TRBJ1-2	14	CASRPRIEAYGYTF
TRBV14	TRBJ2-7	14	CASSQGLGPYEQYF
TRBV4-2	TRBJ1-6	16	CASSRLGGPDNSPLHF
TRBV20-1	TRBJ2-1	15	CSARESGRIYNEQFF
TRBV18	TRBJ2-1	16	CASSGGQGASYNEQFF
TRBV20-1	TRBJ1-6	17	CSAEEAEARIYNSPLHF
TRBV7-2	TRBJ2-1	15	CASSPEGGRFHEQFF
TRBV6-1	TRBJ2-7	14	CASTPPGGTYEQYF
TRBV13	TRBJ2-3	13	CASSLGPLGTQYF
TRBV12-3/TRBV12-4	TRBJ1-2	12	CASSLQNYGYTF
TRBV6-2/TRBV6-3	TRBJ1-2	14	CASAAGQWGGGYTF
TRBV12-3/TRBV12-4	TRBJ2-5	15	CASSLALIQGETQYF
TRBV20-1	TRBJ2-1	14	CSAEGGTVNNEQFF
TRBV6-2/TRBV6-3	TRBJ2-1	14	CASSWGTSGGEQYF
TRBV20-1	TRBJ2-7	14	CSAPTSGSSYEQYF
TRBV20-1	TRBJ2-2	13	CSAITVAGGELFF
TRBV12-3/TRBV12-4	TRBJ1-1	13	CASSAQRSTEAFF
TRBV5-5	TRBJ2-1	15	CASRQGTVSYNEQFF
TRBV12-3/TRBV12-4	TRBJ1-1	15	CASRGRTGRGTEAFF
TRBV12-3/TRBV12-4	TRBJ2-1	18	CASSATPGQGGAYNEQFF
TRBV4-3	TRBJ2-7	15	CASSQDRDRDREQYF
TRBV20-1	TRBJ2-5	16	CSAGEVLGGRVETQYF
TRBV5-1	TRBJ2-1	15	CASSRDTEINNEQFF
TRBV20-1	TRBJ2-1	14	CSASTSVVDNEQFF
TRBV20-1	TRBJ2-1	12	CSAREGGNEQFF
TRBV4-3	TRBJ1-6	14	CASSLARNNSPLHF
TRBV29-1	TRBJ2-3	14	CSVAERVSTDTQYF
TRBV5-1	TRBJ2-7	15	CASSGTGTGPYEQYF
TRBV6-1	TRBJ2-7	13	CASTLDSLYEQYF
TRBV5-1	TRBJ2-5	12	CASSPPEGTQYF
TRBV7-2	TRBJ2-7	12	CASSLWNDEQYF
TRBV30	TRBJ2-3	14	CAWRMDREGDTQYF
TRBV19	TRBJ2-7	15	CASSIRDLGGYEQYF
TRBV29-1	TRBJ2-2	12	CSVAQNTGELFF
TRBV7-2	TRBJ2-7	15	CASSAPGRSSYEQYF
TRBV7-9	TRBJ1-2	13	CASSPDRVTGYTF
TRBV18	TRBJ2-1	13	CASSPLEGYEQFF
TRBV18	TRBJ1-2	13	CASSPRGLDGYTF
TRBV20-1	TRBJ1-1	13	CSAGQGGTTEAFF
TRBV6-1	TRBJ2-1	15	CASTELTSSYNEQFF
TRBV12-3/TRBV12-4	TRBJ2-1	12	CASSLLPNEQFF
TRBV29-1	TRBJ2-1	11	CSVEGTDPQFF